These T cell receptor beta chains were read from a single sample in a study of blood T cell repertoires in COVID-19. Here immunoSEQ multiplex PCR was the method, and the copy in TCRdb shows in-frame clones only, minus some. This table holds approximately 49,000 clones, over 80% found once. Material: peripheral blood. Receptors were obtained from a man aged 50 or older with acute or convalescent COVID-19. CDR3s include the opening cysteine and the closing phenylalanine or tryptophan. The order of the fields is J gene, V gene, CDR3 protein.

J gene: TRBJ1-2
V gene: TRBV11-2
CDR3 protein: CASSLPKQGDGYTF

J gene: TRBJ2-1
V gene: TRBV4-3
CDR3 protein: CASSQALGQGENEQFF

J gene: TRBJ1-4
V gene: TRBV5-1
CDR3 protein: CASRPGQERSVGEKLFF

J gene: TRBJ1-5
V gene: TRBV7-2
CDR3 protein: CASSALAGGQNQPQHF

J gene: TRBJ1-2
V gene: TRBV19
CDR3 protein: CASSIGGFGYGYTF

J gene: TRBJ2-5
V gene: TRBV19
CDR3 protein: CASSRAGMGTQYF

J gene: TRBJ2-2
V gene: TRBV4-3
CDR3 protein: CASSQGQGQNTGELFF

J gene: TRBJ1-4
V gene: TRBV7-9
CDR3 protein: CASSKGETGLEKLFF

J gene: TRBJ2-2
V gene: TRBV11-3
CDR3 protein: CASSRFGLENTGELFF

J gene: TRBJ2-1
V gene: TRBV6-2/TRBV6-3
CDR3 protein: CASSYPASGGTSYNEQFF

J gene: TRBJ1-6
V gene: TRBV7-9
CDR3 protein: CASSLKASGPYNSPLHF

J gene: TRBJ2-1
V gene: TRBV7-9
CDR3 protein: CASISSGQRQFF

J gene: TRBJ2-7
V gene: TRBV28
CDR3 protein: CATQNSGRVYEQYF

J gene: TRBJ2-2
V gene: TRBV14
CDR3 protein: CASSQGEGGTGELFF

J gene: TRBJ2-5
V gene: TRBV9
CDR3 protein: CASSAQGAGGEETQYF

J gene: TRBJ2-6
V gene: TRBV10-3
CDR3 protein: CAVAYSGANVLTF

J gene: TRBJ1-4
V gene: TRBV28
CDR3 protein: CASSSSNEKLFF

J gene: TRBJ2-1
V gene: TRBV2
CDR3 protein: CASIPDREVYNEQFF

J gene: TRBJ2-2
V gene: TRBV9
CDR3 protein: CASSVGLASGELFF

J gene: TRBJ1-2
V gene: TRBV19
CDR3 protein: CASSLPGQGPNYGYTF

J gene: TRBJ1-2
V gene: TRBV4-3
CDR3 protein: CASSQESQAANYGYTF

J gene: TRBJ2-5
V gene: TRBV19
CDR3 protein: CASRESGRAQETQYF

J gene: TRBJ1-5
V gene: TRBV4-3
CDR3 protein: CASSQTAGGGNQPQHF

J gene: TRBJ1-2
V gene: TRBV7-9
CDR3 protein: CASSLGTDTIYGYTF

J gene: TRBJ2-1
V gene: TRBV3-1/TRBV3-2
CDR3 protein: CASSQDPGAGYYNEQFF

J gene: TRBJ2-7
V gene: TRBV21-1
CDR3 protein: CASSLTGIPYEQYF

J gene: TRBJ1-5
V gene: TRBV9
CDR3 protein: CASSREEGGNQPQHF

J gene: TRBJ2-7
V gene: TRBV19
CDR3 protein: CASSMRGSSYEQYF

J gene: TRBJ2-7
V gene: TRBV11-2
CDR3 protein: CASSNGRADEQYF

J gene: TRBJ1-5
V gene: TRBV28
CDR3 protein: CASSSNDRDNQPQHF

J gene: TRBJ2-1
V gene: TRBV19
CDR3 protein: CASSISDYSYNEQFF

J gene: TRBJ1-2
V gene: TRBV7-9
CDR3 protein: CASSLDGYGYTF

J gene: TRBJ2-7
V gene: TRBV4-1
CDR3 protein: CASSQPGQGLYEQYF

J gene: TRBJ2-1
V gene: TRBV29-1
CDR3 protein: CSVHGTGIAYNEQFF

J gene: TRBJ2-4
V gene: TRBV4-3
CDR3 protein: CASSQDMGQGADIQYF

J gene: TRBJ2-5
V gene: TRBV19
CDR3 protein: CASSIRPGETQYF

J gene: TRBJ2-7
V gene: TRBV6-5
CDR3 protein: CATFWSGTGNEQYF

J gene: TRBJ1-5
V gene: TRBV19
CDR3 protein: CASSIDSTSGIVNQPQHF

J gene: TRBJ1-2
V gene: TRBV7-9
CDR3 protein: CASREDRGLHGYTF

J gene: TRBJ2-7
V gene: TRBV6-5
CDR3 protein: CASTRQGVSYEQYF

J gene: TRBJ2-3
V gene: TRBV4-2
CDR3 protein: CASSQVTSGRAADTQYF

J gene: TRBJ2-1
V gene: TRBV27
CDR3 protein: CASSRLAGKKFF

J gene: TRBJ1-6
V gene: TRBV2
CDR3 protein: CACKNSPNSPLHF

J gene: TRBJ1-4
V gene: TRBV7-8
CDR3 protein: CASSPLMAAEKLFF

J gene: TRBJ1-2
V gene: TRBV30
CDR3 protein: CAWSEGQPGLYGYTF

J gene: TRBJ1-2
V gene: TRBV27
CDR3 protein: CASSLTGMGYGYTF

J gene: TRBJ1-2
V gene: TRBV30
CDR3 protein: CAWTTTLYGYTF

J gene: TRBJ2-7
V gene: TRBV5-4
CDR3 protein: CASSRGTGWTGEQYF

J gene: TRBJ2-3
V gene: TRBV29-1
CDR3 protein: CSVPQGNTQYF

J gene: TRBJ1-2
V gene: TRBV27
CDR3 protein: CASSPTGTGRSGYTF

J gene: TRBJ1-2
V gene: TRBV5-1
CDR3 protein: CASSLGGFNNYGYTF

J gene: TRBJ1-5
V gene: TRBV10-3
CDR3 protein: CAARDRGSNQPQHF

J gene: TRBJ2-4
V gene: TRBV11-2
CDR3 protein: CASSLDGLAGGGKNIQYF